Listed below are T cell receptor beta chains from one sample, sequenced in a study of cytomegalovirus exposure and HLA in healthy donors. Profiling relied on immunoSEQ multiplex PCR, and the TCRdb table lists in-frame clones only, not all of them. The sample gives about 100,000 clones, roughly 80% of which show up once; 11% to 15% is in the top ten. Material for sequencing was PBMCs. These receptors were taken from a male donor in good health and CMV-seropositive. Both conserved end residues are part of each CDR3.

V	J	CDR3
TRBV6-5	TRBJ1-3	CASKEQGGSGNTIYF
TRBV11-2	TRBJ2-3	CASSLSGGADTQYF
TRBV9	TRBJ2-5	CASSVGAGDLGTQYF
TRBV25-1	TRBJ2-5	CASSEYTGGAGQETQYF
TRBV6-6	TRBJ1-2	CASSYLDDGYTF
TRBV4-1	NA	CASSQDWYRDYEQYF
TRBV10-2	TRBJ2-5	CASSEGGRGGRETQYF
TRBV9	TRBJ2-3	CASSVSSGGSTDTQYF
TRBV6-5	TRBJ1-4	CASSFDSEKLFF
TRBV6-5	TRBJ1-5	CASSWTGGGQPQHF
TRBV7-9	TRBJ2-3	CASTGERGAGTDTQYF
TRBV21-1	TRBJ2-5	CASSNPWTGEETQYF
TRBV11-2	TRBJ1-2	CASSSPRSQGEVGYTF
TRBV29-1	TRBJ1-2	CSVDNQQGTNYGYTF
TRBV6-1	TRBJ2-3	CASSVSRSTDTQYF
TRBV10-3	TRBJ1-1	CAICMGPTGATEAFF
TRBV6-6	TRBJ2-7	CASSTTGSNEQYF
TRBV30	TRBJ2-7	CAWNPGGPSYEQYF
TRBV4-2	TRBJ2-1	CASSQDQSGQTFNEQFF
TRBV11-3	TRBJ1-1	CASSPTVTEAFF
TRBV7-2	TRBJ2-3	CASSFRTSGVTDTQYF
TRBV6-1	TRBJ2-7	CASSGEAGTGGTEQYF
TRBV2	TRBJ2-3	CASSESSTRDTQYF
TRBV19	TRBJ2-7	CASSLKGGLLYEQYF
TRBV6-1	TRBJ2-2	CASTRTGGTGELFF
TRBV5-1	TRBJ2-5	CASSLDGGTQETQYF
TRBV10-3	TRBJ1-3	CAIRPYTGNTIYF
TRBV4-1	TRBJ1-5	CASSLRIRDRDWMSNQPQHF
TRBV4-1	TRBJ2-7	CASSQVVRQGKYF
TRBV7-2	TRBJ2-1	CASSLTTANEQFF
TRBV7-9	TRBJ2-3	CASSLGQLTDTQYF
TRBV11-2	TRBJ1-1	CASSLDRAREAFF
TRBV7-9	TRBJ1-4	CASSRRTLDEKLFF
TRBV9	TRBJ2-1	CASSRDSAYNEQFF
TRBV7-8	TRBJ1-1	CASSSLTGRGAFF
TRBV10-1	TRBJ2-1	CASSEAGQIYNEQFF
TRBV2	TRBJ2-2	CASSLNRQPTTGELFF
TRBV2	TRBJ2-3	CASSEQGTSTDTQYF
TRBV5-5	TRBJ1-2	CASSLSGGYGYTF
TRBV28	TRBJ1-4	CASRLQGVGNEKLFF
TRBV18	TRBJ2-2	CASSPTSGGNTGELFF
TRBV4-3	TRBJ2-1	CASSQSGGSYNEQFF
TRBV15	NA	CATSRGQSDEQYF
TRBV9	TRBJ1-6	CASSPKTGFNSPLHF
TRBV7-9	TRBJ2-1	CASRGTSGGASYNEQFF
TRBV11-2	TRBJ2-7	CASSLMGGRSYEQYF
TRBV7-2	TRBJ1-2	CASSPPGVYGYTF
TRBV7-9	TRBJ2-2	CASSSRTGYSGELFF
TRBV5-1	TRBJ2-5	CASSAWDLQETQYF
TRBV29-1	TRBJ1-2	CSVNLGGRGNYGYTF
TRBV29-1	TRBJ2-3	CSVRTGYTDTQYF
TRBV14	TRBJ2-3	CASSQLSGGVFGTDTQYF
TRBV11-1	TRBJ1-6	CASSPGQFSPLHF
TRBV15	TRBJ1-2	CATSRDSNINYGYTF
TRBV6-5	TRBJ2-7	CASSAQGSYEQYF
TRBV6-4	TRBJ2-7	CASSAAGRCGYEQYF
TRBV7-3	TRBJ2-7	CASSLSGVEDEQYF